A selection of T cell receptor beta chains follows, all from one sample in a study of blood T cell repertoires in COVID-19. Sequencing was performed with immunoSEQ multiplex PCR; in TCRdb, only in-frame clones are kept and a portion is missing. The table records a few hundred thousand clones, 91% of them present only once. The sample consisted of PBMCs or T cells enriched from blood (not recorded which). These receptors originate from a woman aged 40 to 49 who had been exposed to COVID-19. CDR3s include the opening cysteine and the closing phenylalanine or tryptophan. A D gene is named only where the DNA matches it firmly. A clone size is listed for some rows: how often the clone was seen (once, few, many), or a class if it is expanded.

V gene	J gene	D gene	clone size	CDR3 protein	CDR3 DNA
TRBV12-2	TRBJ1-1	.	.	CASGLGLPNTEAFF	TGTGCAAGTGGGCTGGGACTCCCAAACACTGAAGCTTTCTTT
TRBV6-5	TRBJ1-1	TRBD1	.	CASRGGPRGTEAFF	TGTGCCAGCAGAGGGGGCCCGAGGGGGACTGAAGCTTTCTTT
TRBV27	TRBJ1-2	TRBD1	.	CASSLTPGQFYGYTF	TGTGCCAGCAGCCTGACCCCGGGACAGTTCTATGGCTACACCTTC
TRBV13	TRBJ1-2	TRBD1	few	CASSPGQGYGYTF	TGTGCCAGCAGCCCGGGACAGGGGTATGGCTACACCTTC
TRBV29-1	TRBJ1-4	.	.	CSVNGGGRNEKLFF	TGCAGCGTCAACGGGGGCGGGAGGAACGAAAAACTGTTTTTT
TRBV14	TRBJ2-5	TRBD2	.	CASSLGLAGTQYF	TGTGCCAGCAGCCTTGGACTAGCGGGGACCCAGTACTTC
TRBV5-8	TRBJ1-5	TRBD1	.	CASSLDGTGRRNQPQHF	TGTGCCAGCAGCTTGGACGGGACAGGGCGACGGAATCAGCCCCAGCATTTT
TRBV30	TRBJ2-1	.	.	CAWSGKSRPSYNEQFF	TGTGCCTGGAGTGGAAAGAGCAGGCCCTCCTACAATGAGCAGTTCTTC
TRBV2	TRBJ1-5	.	.	CASRTVRWYF	TGTGCCAGCAGAACAGTCCGGTGGTATTTT
TRBV30	TRBJ1-2	.	.	CAWSEQVAYGYTF	TGTGCCTGGAGTGAACAGGTTGCATATGGCTACACCTTC
TRBV11-2	TRBJ2-1	TRBD2	.	CASSPRGGAAYNEQFF	TGTGCCAGCAGCCCCCGCGGGGGGGCAGCGTACAATGAGCAGTTCTTC
TRBV12-3/TRBV12-4	TRBJ2-7	TRBD2	.	CASSSGLAYEQYF	TGTGCCAGCAGTTCGGGACTAGCCTACGAGCAGTACTTC
TRBV11-2	TRBJ1-2	TRBD1	.	CASSSMGQGGYGYTF	TGTGCCAGCAGCTCGATGGGACAGGGGGGCTATGGCTACACCTTC
TRBV12-3/TRBV12-4	TRBJ2-7	.	.	CASSLSPEQYF	TGTGCCAGCAGTTTAAGCCCGGAGCAGTACTTC
TRBV7-8	TRBJ1-2	TRBD1	.	CASSLINYLDRGPGYTF	TGTGCCAGCAGCCTTATAAATTACTTGGACAGGGGGCCTGGCTACACCTTC
TRBV9	TRBJ1-4	.	.	CASSVRGLENEKLFF	TGTGCCAGCAGCGTACGGGGACTGGAAAATGAAAAACTGTTTTTT
TRBV7-9	TRBJ1-4	.	once	CASTGGRGAGEKLFF	TGTGCCAGCACGGGGGGCCGGGGGGCTGGAGAAAAACTGTTTTTT
TRBV6-5	TRBJ2-4	.	once	CASSYKGQHLQYF	TGTGCCAGCAGTTACAAAGGACAGCACCTTCAGTACTTC
TRBV29-1	TRBJ2-7	TRBD1	.	CSAQDRGNYEQYF	TGCAGCGCCCAGGACAGGGGGAACTACGAGCAGTACTTC
TRBV3-1/TRBV3-2	TRBJ2-7	.	.	CATGITFVSYEQYF	TGTGCCACGGGAATCACTTTCGTATCCTACGAGCAGTACTTC
TRBV12-5	TRBJ2-1	.	.	CASGLVLGNPRSYNEQFF	TGTGCTAGTGGTTTGGTACTAGGGAATCCTCGATCCTACAATGAGCAGTTCTTC
TRBV30	TRBJ1-5	.	.	CAWSPRGGQPQHF	TGTGCCTGGAGTCCTAGGGGGGGTCAGCCCCAGCATTTT
TRBV11-2	TRBJ2-2	TRBD2	.	CASSLEAGGCTGELFF	TGTGCCAGCAGCTTAGAAGCGGGAGGATGTACCGGGGAGCTGTTTTTT
TRBV11-3	TRBJ2-3	.	.	CASSFSTDTQYF	TGTGCCAGCAGCTTTTCAACAGATACGCAGTATTTT
TRBV6-5	TRBJ2-1	TRBD2	.	CASTGTSGKGEQFF	TGTGCCAGCACCGGGACTAGCGGGAAGGGTGAGCAGTTCTTC
TRBV3-1/TRBV3-2	TRBJ2-5	.	.	CASSQQGRETQYF	TGTGCCAGCAGCCAACAGGGGCGAGAGACCCAGTACTTC
TRBV19	TRBJ1-5	TRBD1	.	CASSPYRQGLSNQPQHF	TGTGCCAGTAGTCCCTACCGACAGGGCCTCTCCAATCAGCCCCAGCATTTT
TRBV9	TRBJ2-5	.	.	CASSVAEGRETQYF	TGTGCCAGCAGCGTAGCGGAGGGGAGAGAGACCCAGTACTTC
TRBV24-1	TRBJ2-3	.	.	CATSDPSSTDTQYF	TGTGCCACCAGTGACCCCTCTAGCACAGATACGCAGTATTTT
TRBV2	TRBJ2-7	TRBD2	.	CASKASGALAEQYF	TGTGCCAGCAAGGCCAGCGGGGCTTTGGCCGAGCAGTACTTC
TRBV3-1/TRBV3-2	TRBJ1-5	.	.	CASSQSTGGPQHF	TGTGCCAGCAGCCAAAGTACGGGAGGGCCCCAGCATTTT
TRBV5-1	TRBJ1-6	.	.	CASSLGQGSSPLHF	TGCGCCAGCAGCCTGGGGCAGGGAAGTTCACCCCTCCACTTT
TRBV2	TRBJ1-2	.	.	CASSEANQGSYGYTF	TGTGCCAGCAGTGAAGCAAACCAGGGATCCTATGGCTACACCTTC
TRBV6-6	TRBJ2-7	TRBD2	few	CASSRGLAPNYEQYF	TGTGCCAGCAGTCGAGGACTAGCGCCGAACTACGAGCAGTACTTC
TRBV18	TRBJ1-6	TRBD1	.	CASSEQTGFNSPLHF	TGTGCCAGCTCAGAACAGACAGGGTTTAATTCACCCCTCCACTTT
TRBV18	TRBJ1-5	TRBD1	.	CASSPGTGGQPQHF	TGTGCCAGCTCACCGGGGACAGGAGGTCAGCCCCAGCATTTT
TRBV18	TRBJ2-7	TRBD1	.	CASSPDGTGSYEQYF	TGTGCCAGCTCACCGGACGGGACAGGGTCCTACGAGCAGTACTTC
TRBV5-4	TRBJ1-4	.	.	CASSTKQAANEKLFF	TGTGCCAGCAGCACGAAACAGGCAGCTAATGAAAAACTGTTTTTT
TRBV24-1	TRBJ2-3	TRBD2	.	CATSDLDSGSPDTQYF	TGTGCCACCAGTGATTTAGATAGCGGGAGTCCAGATACGCAGTATTTT
TRBV29-1	TRBJ1-1	TRBD1	.	CSVEERQGGTEAFF	TGCAGCGTTGAAGAACGACAGGGTGGGACTGAAGCTTTCTTT
TRBV7-3	TRBJ1-4	.	.	CASSKRHGDEKLFF	TGTGCCAGCAGCAAAAGACATGGTGATGAAAAACTGTTTTTT
TRBV2	TRBJ1-3	.	.	CASRISPGVSGNTIYF	TGTGCCAGCAGGATCTCCCCGGGGGTCAGTGGAAACACCATATATTTT
TRBV27	TRBJ1-1	TRBD1	.	CASRRGQGILDTEAFF	TGTGCCAGCAGGCGGGGACAGGGGATCTTGGACACTGAAGCTTTCTTT
TRBV18	TRBJ1-2	.	.	CASSVTDTNYGYTF	TGTGCCAGCTCCGTCACAGACACTAACTATGGCTACACCTTC
TRBV7-9	TRBJ1-1	TRBD1	.	CASSLRQGGTEAFF	TGTGCCAGCAGCTTAAGACAGGGTGGCACTGAAGCTTTCTTT
TRBV24-1	TRBJ1-5	.	.	CATSAAGAKNQPQHF	TGTGCCACCAGTGCAGCGGGCGCGAAGAATCAGCCCCAGCATTTT
TRBV18	TRBJ2-5	.	once	CASSPPRVPAQYF	TGTGCCAGCTCACCACCGCGGGTCCCGGCCCAGTACTTC
TRBV5-4	TRBJ1-2	.	.	CASSLSTAMYGYTF	TGTGCCAGCAGCTTGTCGACAGCTATGTATGGCTACACCTTC
TRBV28	TRBJ2-7	TRBD2	.	CASSVTSGPSYEQYF	TGTGCCAGCAGTGTCACTAGCGGGCCCTCCTACGAGCAGTACTTC
TRBV12-5	TRBJ1-2	TRBD1	.	CASGGDRGVTGGYTF	TGTGCTAGTGGTGGGGACAGGGGGGTGACAGGCGGCTACACCTTC
TRBV5-1	TRBJ2-3	.	.	CASSLGAGFTDTQYF	TGCGCCAGCAGCTTGGGGGCAGGCTTCACAGATACGCAGTATTTT
TRBV30	TRBJ2-7	TRBD1	.	CAWGDRVYEQYF	TGTGCCTGGGGGGACAGAGTCTACGAGCAGTACTTC
TRBV5-1	TRBJ2-3	TRBD2	.	CASSLGLAADTQYF	TGCGCCAGCAGCCTTGGACTAGCCGCAGATACGCAGTATTTT
TRBV9	TRBJ2-2	TRBD2	.	CASSSPEKGGRANTGELFF	TGTGCCAGCAGCAGCCCAGAGAAGGGCGGGAGGGCGAACACCGGGGAGCTGTTTTTT
TRBV5-4	TRBJ1-1	TRBD1	.	CASSLAGQGGTEAFF	TGTGCCAGCAGCTTGGCGGGACAGGGGGGAACTGAAGCTTTCTTT
TRBV27	TRBJ1-2	TRBD1	.	CASSLLTGTGVFYGYTF	TGTGCCAGCAGTTTATTAACCGGGACAGGGGTCTTCTATGGCTACACCTTC
TRBV4-3	TRBJ2-7	TRBD1	.	CASSQWTGNYEQYF	TGCGCCAGCAGCCAATGGACAGGGAACTACGAGCAGTACTTC
TRBV5-1	TRBJ2-5	.	.	CASSLGGNPQETQYF	TGCGCCAGCAGCTTGGGAGGGAACCCCCAAGAGACCCAGTACTTC